Here is one T cell receptor (beta chain) with its context. The sample belongs to a study of human CD8 memory T cell subsets. The CDR3 sequence is 13 residues long. Germline V gene lookup returns CDR1 SQVTM and CDR2 ANQGSEA. Investigators built TCR beta libraries using UMI-labeled 5' RACE. TCRdb reworked the 5' RACE reads into one entry per CDR3 protein, no DNA. Its listing shows 2,500 to 3,500 distinct CDR3 sequences. The receptor was derived from a human donor in good health. V usage is TRBV29-1 and J usage is TRBJ2-5; the TCRdb call, TRBD2, lacks DNA for checking. Input material: CD8+ T cells from PBMCs. This chain's CDR3 is CSVRTSREETQYF.